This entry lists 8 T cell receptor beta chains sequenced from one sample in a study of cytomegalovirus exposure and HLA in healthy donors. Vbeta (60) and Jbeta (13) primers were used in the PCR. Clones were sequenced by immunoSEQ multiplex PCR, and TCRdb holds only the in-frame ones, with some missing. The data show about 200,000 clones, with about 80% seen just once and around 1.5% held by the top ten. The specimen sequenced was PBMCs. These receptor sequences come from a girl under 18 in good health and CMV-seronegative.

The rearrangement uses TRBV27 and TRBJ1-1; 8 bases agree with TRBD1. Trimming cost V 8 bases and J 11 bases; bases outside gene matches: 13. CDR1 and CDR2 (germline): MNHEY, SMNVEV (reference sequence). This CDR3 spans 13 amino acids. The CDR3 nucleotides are TGTGCCAGCCGACCCTCAGGGGGCGTTGGGGCTTTCTTT. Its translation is CASRPSGGVGAFF.

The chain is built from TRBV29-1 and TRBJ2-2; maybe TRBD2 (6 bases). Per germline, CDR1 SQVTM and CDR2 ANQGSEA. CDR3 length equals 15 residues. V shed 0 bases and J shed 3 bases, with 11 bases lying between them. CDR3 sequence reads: CSVEEAGHHTGELFF. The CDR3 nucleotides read TGCAGCGTTGAAGAGGCGGGGCACCACACCGGGGAGCTGTTTTTT.

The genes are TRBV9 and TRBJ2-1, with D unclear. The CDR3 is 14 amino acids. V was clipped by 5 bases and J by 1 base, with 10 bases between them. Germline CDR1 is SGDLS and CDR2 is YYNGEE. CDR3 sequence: CASRSTASYNEQFF. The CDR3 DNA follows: TGTGCCAGCAGGAGCACAGCTTCCTACAATGAGCAGTTCTTC.

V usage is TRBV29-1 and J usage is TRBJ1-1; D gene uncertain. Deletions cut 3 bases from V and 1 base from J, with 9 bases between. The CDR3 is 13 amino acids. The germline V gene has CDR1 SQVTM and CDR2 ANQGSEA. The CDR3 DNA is TGCAGCGTTGACCCTCAAGCGAACACTGAAGCTTTCTTT. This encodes CSVDPQANTEAFF.

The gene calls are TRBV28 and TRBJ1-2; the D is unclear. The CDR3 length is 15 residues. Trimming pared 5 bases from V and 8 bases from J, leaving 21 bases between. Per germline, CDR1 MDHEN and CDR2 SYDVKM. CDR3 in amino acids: CASSAGNARVGGYTF. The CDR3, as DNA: TGTGCCAGCAGTGCGGGGAACGCAAGGGTTGGAGGCTACACCTTC.

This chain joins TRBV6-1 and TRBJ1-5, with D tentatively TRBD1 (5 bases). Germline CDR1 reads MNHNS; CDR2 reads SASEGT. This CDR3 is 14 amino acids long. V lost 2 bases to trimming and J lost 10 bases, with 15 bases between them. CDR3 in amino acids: CASSEQGHVFPQHF. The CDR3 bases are TGTGCCAGCAGTGAACAGGGCCATGTTTTTCCCCAGCATTTT.

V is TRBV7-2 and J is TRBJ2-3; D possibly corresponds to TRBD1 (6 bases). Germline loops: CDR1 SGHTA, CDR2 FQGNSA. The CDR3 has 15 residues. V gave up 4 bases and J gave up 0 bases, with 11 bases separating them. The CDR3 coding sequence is TGTGCCAGCAGCTCCTACGGACAGAGCACAGATACGCAGTATTTT. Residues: CASSSYGQSTDTQYF.

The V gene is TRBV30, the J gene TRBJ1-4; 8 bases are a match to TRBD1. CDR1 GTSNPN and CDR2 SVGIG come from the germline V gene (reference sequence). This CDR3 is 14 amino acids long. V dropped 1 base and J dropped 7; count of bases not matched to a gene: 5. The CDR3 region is CAWSDDRGAEKLFF. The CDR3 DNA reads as TGTGCCTGGAGTGACGACAGGGGTGCTGAAAAACTGTTTTTT.